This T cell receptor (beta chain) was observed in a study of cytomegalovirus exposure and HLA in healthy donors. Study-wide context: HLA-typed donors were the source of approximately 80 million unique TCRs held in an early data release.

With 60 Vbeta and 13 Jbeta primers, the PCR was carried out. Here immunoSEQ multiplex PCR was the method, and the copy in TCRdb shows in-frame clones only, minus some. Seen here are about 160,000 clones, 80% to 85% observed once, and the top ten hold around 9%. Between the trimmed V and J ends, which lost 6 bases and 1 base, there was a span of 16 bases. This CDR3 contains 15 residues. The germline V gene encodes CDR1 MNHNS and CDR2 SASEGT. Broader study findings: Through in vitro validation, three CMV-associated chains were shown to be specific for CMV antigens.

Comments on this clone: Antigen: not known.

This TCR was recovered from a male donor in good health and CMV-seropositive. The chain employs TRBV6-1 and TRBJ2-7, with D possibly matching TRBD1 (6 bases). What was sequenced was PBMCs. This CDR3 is CASSRDRSPSYEQYF. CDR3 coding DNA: TGTGCCAGCAGCCGTGACAGGAGCCCATCCTACGAGCAGTACTTC.